This TCR beta chain is from a study of T cells after yellow fever vaccination. The authors made TCR cDNA by 5'RACE template switching, adding a universal primer site and UMIs. Each CDR3 protein is one row after TCRdb ran MiXCR on the 5' RACE reads. This sample yields around 65,000 distinct CDR3 sequences, of which around 5% are seen a single time; around 2.2% belongs to the top ten. This CDR3 is built from 16 residues. The V and J ends lost 2 bases and 3 bases, in that order; junction bases with no gene match: 4. General study points: In FACS-sorted repertoires, abundant clonotypes from the bulk population could appear as contaminants. The study found a weaker secondary response that peaked faster, day 5 versus 15. Clonotypes shared by both compartments, CD4 and CD8, made up a small share.

At least ten counts were recorded for this clonotype. Its antigen is unknown. The source is a man aged 18 to 30 who received the YFV17D yellow fever vaccine. This chain joins TRBV12-3 or TRBV12-4 and TRBJ2-7, with 13 bases that match TRBD2. Sequencing was performed on CD4+ T cells sorted from PBMCs, taken approximately 15 days after the first yellow fever vaccination. The CDR3 sequence is CASSLPGLAGFYEQYF. As DNA, the CDR3 is TGTGCCAGCAGTTTACCGGGACTAGCGGGGTTCTACGAGCAGTACTTC.